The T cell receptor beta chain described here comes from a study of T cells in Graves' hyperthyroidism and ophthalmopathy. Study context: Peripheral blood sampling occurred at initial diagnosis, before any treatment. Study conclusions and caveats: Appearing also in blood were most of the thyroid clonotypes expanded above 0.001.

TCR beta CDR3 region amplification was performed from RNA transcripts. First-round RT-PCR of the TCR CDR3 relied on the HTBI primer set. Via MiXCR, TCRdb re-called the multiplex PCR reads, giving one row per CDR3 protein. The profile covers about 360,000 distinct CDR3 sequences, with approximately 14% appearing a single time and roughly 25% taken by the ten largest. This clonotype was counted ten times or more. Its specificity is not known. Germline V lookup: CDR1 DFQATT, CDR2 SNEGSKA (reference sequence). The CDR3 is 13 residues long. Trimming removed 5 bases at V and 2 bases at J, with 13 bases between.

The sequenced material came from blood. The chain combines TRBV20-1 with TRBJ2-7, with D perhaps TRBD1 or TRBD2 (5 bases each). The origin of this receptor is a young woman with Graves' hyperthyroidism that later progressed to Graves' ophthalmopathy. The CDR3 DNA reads TGCAGTGCTCTCCGGGACGGAGCCTACGAGCAGTACTTC. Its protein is CSALRDGAYEQYF.